The clone carrying this TCR beta chain was recorded only once. These data belong to a study of blood T cell repertoires in COVID-19. The repertoire was sequenced with immunoSEQ multiplex PCR; TCRdb's copy has only in-frame clones and lacks some. The sample has about 370,000 clones; around 90% are singletons. The CDR3 contains 17 residues. Trimming pared 0 bases from V and 4 bases from J, leaving 15 bases between. The V gene's germline CDR1 is LGHDT and CDR2 YNNKEL (reference sequence). The sequence came from a young woman with COVID-19, enrolled during active disease. This chain links TRBV3-1 (or the pseudogene TRBV3-2) with TRBJ2-2, with D maybe TRBD1 (5 bases). The sequencing sample was made of peripheral blood. The DNA for the CDR3 is TGTGCCAGCAGCCAAGAAAGGTGTAAGGGGATCACCGGGGAGCTGTTTTTT. Its protein product is CASSQERCKGITGELFF.